This TCR beta chain was sequenced during a study of identical twins. General study findings and limits: An excess of low generation probability was shown by twin-shared out-of-frame alpha sequences.

This clonotype was detected only a few times. Its antigen is undetermined. TCRdb independently ran MiXCR on the 5' RACE reads; one entry per CDR3 protein. The data contain just under 550,000 distinct CDR3 sequences, 13% to 15% of them singletons. Germline V gives CDR1 MNHNS, CDR2 SASEGT. This CDR3 has 13 amino acids. Trimming took 8 bases from V and 0 from J, leaving 11 bases between them. These data were also filed under a second study, of yellow fever vaccine responses in identical twins. In that study: Reported findings indicate that twins' vaccine T cell responses seemed partially convergent, partially personalized.

The rearrangement joins TRBV6-1 to TRBJ2-7; the D gene is possibly TRBD1 (6 bases). The sequencing sample was made of CD4+ T cells sorted from blood. The source is a woman between 18 and 29 years old in good health. CDR3 DNA sequence: TGTGCCAGCGTAGGGGGATTCTCCTACGAGCAGTACTTC. The encoded protein is CASVGGFSYEQYF.